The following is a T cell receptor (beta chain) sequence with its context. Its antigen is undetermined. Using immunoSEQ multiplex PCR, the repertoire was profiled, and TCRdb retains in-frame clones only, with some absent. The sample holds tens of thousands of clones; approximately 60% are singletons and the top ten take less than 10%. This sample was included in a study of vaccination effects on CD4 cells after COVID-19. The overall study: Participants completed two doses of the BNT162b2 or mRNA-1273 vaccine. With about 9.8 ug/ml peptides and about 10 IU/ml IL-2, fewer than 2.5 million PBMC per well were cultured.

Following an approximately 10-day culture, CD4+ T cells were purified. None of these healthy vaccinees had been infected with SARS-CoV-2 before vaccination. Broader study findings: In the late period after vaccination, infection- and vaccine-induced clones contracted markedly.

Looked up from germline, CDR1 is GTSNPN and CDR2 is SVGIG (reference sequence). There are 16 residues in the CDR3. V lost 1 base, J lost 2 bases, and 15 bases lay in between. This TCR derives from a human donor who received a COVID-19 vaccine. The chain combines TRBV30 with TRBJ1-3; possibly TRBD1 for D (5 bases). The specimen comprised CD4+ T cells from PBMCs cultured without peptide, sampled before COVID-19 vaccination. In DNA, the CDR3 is TGTGCCTGGAGTGCTCAATCATCAGGGACTGGAAACACCATATATTTT. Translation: CAWSAQSSGTGNTIYF.